The 17 T cell receptor beta chains given below trace back to one sample, sequenced in a study of blood T cell repertoires in COVID-19. Profiled with immunoSEQ multiplex PCR; TCRdb holds only in-frame clones, not every one. The sample yields 130,000 or so clones, about four fifths seen once. Sequencing was done on a sample of peripheral blood. The receptors were sampled from a man aged 55 to 70 with acute or convalescent COVID-19.

The gene calls are TRBV20-1 and TRBJ2-1; tentative D call: TRBD1 (6 bases). V was cut by 3 bases and J by 10 bases, with 16 bases left in between. The germline V gene encodes CDR1 DFQATT and CDR2 SNEGSKA (reference sequence). The length of the CDR3 is 13 residues. CDR3 DNA: TGCAGTGCTAGTTCCTTTGTCGGGACAGAGCAGTTCTTC. Residues: CSASSFVGTEQFF.

V is TRBV4-2 and J is TRBJ1-2, with 7 bases identical to TRBD1. J lost 1 base, V lost 1 base, and 6 bases had no gene match. There are 16 residues in the CDR3. Per the germline V gene, CDR1 is LGHNA and CDR2 is YNFKEQ. CDR3 DNA sequence: TGTGCCAGCAGCCAAGTTGGGCAGGGGGGTAACTATGGCTACACCTTC. This codes for CASSQVGQGGNYGYTF.

The DNA of the CDR3 is TGCGCCAGCAGCACGGACAGGGGTTCTGGAAACACCATATATTTT. Its translation: CASSTDRGSGNTIYF. This sequence joins TRBV5-1 and TRBJ1-3; 9 bases match TRBD1. Germline trimming cut 4 bases from V and 1 base from J; bases unmatched to any gene: 3. This CDR3 is 15 amino acids long. Per the germline V gene, CDR1 is SGHRS and CDR2 is YFSETQ.

The rearrangement joins TRBV2 to TRBJ2-7, with 8 bases identical to TRBD2. Germline V lookup: CDR1 SNHLY, CDR2 FYNNEI. This CDR3 is built from 15 residues. The V segment lost 7 bases and the J segment 0 bases; nucleotides outside the gene matches: 8. The CDR3 coding sequence is TGTGCCAGCAAAGTCGAGCGGGGGTCCTCCTACGAGCAGTACTTC. As protein: CASKVERGSSYEQYF.

The genes are TRBV29-1 and TRBJ2-6; no definite D call. Trimming took 4 bases from V and 0 from J, leaving 7 bases between them. Germline V gene data show CDR1 as SQVTM and CDR2 as ANQGSEA. The CDR3 extends over 14 amino acids. The DNA for the CDR3 is TGCAGCGTTGGCACAGCCTCTGGGGCCAACGTCCTGACTTTC. It encodes CSVGTASGANVLTF.

The genes are TRBV2 and TRBJ1-5; D is unclear. Deletions cut 8 bases from V and 4 bases from J, with 12 bases between. The CDR3 is made up of 13 amino acids. Looked up from germline, CDR1 is SNHLY and CDR2 is FYNNEI. This CDR3 reads CASGERENQPQHF. For the CDR3, the DNA is TGTGCCAGCGGGGAACGGGAGAATCAGCCCCAGCATTTT.

Worth noting for this clone: One end of the junction fails to match germline, which may point to a read error. The chain couples TRBV5-1 to TRBJ2-1; 9 nucleotides match TRBD2. The CDR3 is 18 amino acids. CDR1 is SGHRS and CDR2 is YFSETQ in the germline V gene. The CDR3 DNA sequence: TGCGCCAGCAGCTTGGGGACCTTTGCGGGGGGGCGAAGGAATGAGCAGGTCTTC. Translated: CASSLGTFAGGRRNEQVF.

CDR3 region: CASSLLGGARTDTQYF. Here the CDR3 DNA reads TGTGCCAGCAGCTTGTTGGGGGGGGCCCGCACAGATACGCAGTATTTT. The gene calls are TRBV7-6 and TRBJ2-3; the D gene is possibly TRBD2 (7 bases). Trimming cost V 3 bases and J 1 base, with 14 bases left between them. This CDR3 has 16 residues. Germline CDR1 reads SGHVS; CDR2 reads FNYEAQ.

This chain connects TRBV6-2 or TRBV6-3 to TRBJ2-2, with TRBD2 as a possible D gene (5 bases). The germline gives CDR1 MNHEY, CDR2 SVGEGT. The CDR3 spans 15 residues. V was cut by 3 bases and J by 6 bases, with 14 bases left in between. The CDR3 sequence is CASSYPAADAGELFF. DNA of the CDR3: TGTGCCAGCAGTTATCCAGCGGCCGATGCCGGGGAGCTGTTTTTT.

The chain combines TRBV2 with TRBJ1-2, with TRBD1 as a possible D gene (6 bases). The CDR3 is 15 residues long. The germline V and J ends were trimmed by 7 bases and 3 bases, with 18 bases remaining between them. Germline V gene sequence: CDR1 SNHLY, CDR2 FYNNEI. This CDR3 reads CASTLGRGSYYGYTF. The CDR3 region has the DNA TGTGCCAGCACCCTAGGGAGGGGGTCCTACTATGGCTACACCTTC.

This sequence joins TRBV9 and TRBJ2-2; 10 bases line up with TRBD2. The V segment lost 0 bases and the J segment 4 bases; nucleotides outside the gene matches: 9. This CDR3 region has 18 residues. CDR1 and CDR2 from the germline V gene are SGDLS and YYNGEE. In DNA, the CDR3 is TGTGCCAGCAGCGTAGGGTCACTAGCGGGGAGAGGCACCGGGGAGCTGTTTTTT. Translating gives CASSVGSLAGRGTGELFF.

The table lists this clone with a count of one. This CDR3 reads CASSQQLHNEKLFF. The CDR3 bases are TGTGCCAGCAGTCAACAGCTTCATAATGAAAAACTGTTTTTT. The J gene is TRBJ1-4, the V gene TRBV11-2; D gene ambiguous. The germline CDR1 and CDR2 sequences are SGHAT and FQNNGV. CDR3 length equals 14 residues. Trimming cost V 6 bases and J 4 bases, with 12 bases left between them.

The V call is TRBV28, the J call TRBJ2-5; D is ambiguous. The CDR3 totals 14 residues. Germline-derived CDR1 and CDR2 are MDHEN and SYDVKM. Between the trimmed V and J ends, which lost 6 bases and 2 bases, there was a span of 13 bases. CDR3 sequence: CASSPTKEQETQYF. As DNA, the CDR3 is TGTGCCAGCAGCCCCACCAAGGAGCAAGAGACCCAGTACTTC.

The chain links TRBV7-8 to TRBJ2-2; 9 nucleotides match TRBD2. The V gene's germline CDR1 is SGHVS and CDR2 FQNEAQ. The trim removed 4 bases at V and 2 bases at J, leaving 8 bases unmatched. The CDR3 totals 17 residues. DNA of the CDR3: TGTGCCAGCAGCTCCTCGGGCGGGAGGGCCAACACCGGGGAGCTGTTTTTT. Residues: CASSSSGGRANTGELFF.

This rearrangement joins TRBV7-3 to TRBJ2-3; 9 positions agree with TRBD2. CDR1 and CDR2 (germline): SGHTA, FQGTGA. Germline trimming cut 5 bases from V and 1 base from J; bases unmatched to any gene: 7. This CDR3 is built from 16 residues. The CDR3 reads CASSPIAGAGTDTQYF. DNA for the CDR3: TGTGCCAGCAGCCCAATAGCGGGAGCGGGCACAGATACGCAGTATTTT.

The gene calls are TRBV28 and TRBJ2-1; 8 nucleotides line up with TRBD1. The CDR3 sequence is 14 residues long. Germline values: CDR1 MDHEN, CDR2 SYDVKM. Trimming at V came to 5 bases and at J to 4 bases, leaving 4 bases not matched to a gene. The CDR3 DNA reads as TGTGCCAGCAGTGGACAGGGTGTTTACAATGAGCAGTTCTTC. Protein: CASSGQGVYNEQFF.

The chain carries TRBV30 and TRBJ1-1; 7 positions agree with TRBD1. CDR1 and CDR2 from the germline V gene are GTSNPN and SVGIG (reference sequence). This CDR3 contains 13 residues. V shed 5 bases, J shed 10 bases, and the junction held 13 bases outside the gene matches. CDR3 amino acids: CAWLDRSSKGAFF. CDR3 DNA sequence: TGTGCCTGGCTGGACAGGTCCTCCAAAGGAGCTTTCTTT.